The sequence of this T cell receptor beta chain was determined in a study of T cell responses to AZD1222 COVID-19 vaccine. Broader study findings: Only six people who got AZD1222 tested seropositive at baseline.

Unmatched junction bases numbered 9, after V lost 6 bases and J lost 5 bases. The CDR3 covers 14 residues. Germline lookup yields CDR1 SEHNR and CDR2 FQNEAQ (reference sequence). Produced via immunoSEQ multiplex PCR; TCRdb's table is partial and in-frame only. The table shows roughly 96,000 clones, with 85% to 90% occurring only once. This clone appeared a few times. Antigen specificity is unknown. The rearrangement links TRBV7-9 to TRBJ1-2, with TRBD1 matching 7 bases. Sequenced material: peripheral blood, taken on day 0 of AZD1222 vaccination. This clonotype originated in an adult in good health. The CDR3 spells CASSAGTASYGYTF. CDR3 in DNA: TGTGCCAGCAGTGCAGGGACAGCCTCATATGGCTACACCTTC.